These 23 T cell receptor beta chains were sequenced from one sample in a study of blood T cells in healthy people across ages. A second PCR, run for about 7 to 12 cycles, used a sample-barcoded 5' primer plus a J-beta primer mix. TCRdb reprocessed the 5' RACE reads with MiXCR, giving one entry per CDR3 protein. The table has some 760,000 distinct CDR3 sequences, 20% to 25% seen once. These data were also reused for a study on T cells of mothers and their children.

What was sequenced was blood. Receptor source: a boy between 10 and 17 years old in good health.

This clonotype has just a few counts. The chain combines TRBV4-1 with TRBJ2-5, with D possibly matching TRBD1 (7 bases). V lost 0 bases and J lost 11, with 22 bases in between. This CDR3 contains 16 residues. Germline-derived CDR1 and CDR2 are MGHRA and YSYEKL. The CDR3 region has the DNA TGCGCCAGCAGCCAAGATCGGGCGACAGGGAGGATGGAGCAGTACTTC. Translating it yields CASSQDRATGRMEQYF.

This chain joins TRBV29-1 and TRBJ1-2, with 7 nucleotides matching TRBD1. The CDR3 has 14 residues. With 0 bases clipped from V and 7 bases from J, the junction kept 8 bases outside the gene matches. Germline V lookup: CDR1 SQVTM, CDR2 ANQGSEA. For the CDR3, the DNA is TGCAGCGTTGAAGATCTCGGGACAGCCTGTGGCTACACCTTC. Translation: CSVEDLGTACGYTF.

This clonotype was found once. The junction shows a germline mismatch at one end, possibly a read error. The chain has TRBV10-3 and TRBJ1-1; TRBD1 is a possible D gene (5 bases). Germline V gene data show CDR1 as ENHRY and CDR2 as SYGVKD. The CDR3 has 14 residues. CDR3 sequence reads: CAISAVGRNTEAFF. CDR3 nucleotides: TGTGCCATCAGTGCGGTGGGACGCAACACTGAAGCTTTCTTC.

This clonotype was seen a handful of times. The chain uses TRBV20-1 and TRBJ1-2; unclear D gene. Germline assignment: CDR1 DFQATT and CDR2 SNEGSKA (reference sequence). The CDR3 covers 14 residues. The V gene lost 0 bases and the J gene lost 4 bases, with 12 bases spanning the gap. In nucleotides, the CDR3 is TGCAGTGCTAGAGATGAAGGACTGGTCTATGGCTACACCTTC. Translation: CSARDEGLVYGYTF.

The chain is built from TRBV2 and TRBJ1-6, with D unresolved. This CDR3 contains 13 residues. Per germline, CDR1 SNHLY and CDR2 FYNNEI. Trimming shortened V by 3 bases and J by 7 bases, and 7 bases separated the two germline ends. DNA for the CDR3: TGTGCCAGCAGTGATACCCCCAATTCACCCCTCCACTTT. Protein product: CASSDTPNSPLHF.

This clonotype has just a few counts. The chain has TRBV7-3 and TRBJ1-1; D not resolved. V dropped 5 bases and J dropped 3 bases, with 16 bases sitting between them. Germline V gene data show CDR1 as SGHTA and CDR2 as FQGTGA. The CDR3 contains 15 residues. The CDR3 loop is CASSLIGEGHTEAFF. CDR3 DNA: TGTGCCAGCAGCCTCATCGGGGAGGGTCACACTGAAGCTTTCTTT.

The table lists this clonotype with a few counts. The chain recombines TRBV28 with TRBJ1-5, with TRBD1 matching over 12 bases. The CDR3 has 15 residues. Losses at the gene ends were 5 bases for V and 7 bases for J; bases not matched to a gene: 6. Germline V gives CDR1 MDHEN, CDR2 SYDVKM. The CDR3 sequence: CASSQGTGGLQPQHF. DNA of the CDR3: TGTGCCAGCAGTCAAGGGACAGGGGGCTTGCAGCCCCAGCATTTT.

The CDR3 is CASKIRTSGRESHNEQFF. DNA of the CDR3: TGTGCCAGCAAGATCCGGACTAGCGGGAGGGAATCCCACAATGAGCAGTTCTTC. J is TRBJ2-1 and V is TRBV6-2 or TRBV6-3, with 15 bases that match TRBD2. Germline values: CDR1 MNHEY, CDR2 SVGEGT. V gave up 7 bases and J gave up 5 bases; unmatched junction bases: 12. The CDR3 contains 18 residues.

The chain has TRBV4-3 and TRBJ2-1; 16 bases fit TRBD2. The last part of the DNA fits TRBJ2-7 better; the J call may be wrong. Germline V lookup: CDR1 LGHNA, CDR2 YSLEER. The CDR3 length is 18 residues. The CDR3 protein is CASSTRWGLAGGSYEQYF. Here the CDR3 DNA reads TGCGCCAGCAGCACTCGCTGGGGACTAGCGGGAGGGTCCTACGAGCAGTACTTC.

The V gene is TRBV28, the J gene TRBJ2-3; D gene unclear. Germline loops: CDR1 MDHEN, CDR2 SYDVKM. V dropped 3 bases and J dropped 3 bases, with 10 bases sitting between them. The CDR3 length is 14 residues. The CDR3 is CASSFKQATDTQYF. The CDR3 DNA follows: TGTGCCAGCAGTTTTAAGCAAGCAACAGATACGCAGTATTTT.

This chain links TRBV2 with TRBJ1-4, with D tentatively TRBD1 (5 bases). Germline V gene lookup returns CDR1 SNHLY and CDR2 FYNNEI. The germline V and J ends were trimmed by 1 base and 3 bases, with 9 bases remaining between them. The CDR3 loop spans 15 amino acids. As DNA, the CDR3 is TGTGCCAGCAGTGAAGGAAGGGGTTCTAATGAAAAACTGTTTTTT. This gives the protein CASSEGRGSNEKLFF.

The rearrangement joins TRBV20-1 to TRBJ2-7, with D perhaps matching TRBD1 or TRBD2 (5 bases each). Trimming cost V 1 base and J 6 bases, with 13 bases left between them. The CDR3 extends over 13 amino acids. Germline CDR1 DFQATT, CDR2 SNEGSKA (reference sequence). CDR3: CSARARGSIEQYF. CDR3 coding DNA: TGCAGTGCTAGAGCGAGGGGATCGATCGAGCAGTACTTC.

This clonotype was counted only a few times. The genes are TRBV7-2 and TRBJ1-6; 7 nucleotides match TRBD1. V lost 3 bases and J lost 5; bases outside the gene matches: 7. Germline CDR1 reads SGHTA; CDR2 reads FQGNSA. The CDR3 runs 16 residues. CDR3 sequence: CASSFFHGQDNSPLHF. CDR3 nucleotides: TGTGCCAGCAGCTTTTTTCACGGACAGGATAATTCACCCCTCCACTTT.

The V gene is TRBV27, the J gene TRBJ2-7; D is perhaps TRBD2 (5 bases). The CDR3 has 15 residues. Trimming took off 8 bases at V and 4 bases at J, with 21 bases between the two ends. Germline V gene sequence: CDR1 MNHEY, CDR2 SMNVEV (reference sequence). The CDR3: CASAGPLAGSYEQYF. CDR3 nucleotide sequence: TGTGCCAGCGCAGGCCCGCTGGCGGGTTCATACGAGCAGTACTTC.

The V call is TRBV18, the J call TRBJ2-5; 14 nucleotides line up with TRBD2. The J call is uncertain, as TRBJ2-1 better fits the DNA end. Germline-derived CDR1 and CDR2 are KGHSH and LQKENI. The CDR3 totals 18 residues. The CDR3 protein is CASSPPGTSGGLNNEQFF. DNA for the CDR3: TGTGCCAGCTCACCACCGGGGACTAGCGGGGGCCTAAACAATGAGCAGTTCTTC.

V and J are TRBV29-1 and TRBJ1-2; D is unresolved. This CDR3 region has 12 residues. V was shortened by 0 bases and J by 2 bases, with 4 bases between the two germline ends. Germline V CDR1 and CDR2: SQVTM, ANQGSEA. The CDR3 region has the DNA TGCAGCGTTGAAGAAGGGAACTATGGCTACACCTTC. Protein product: CSVEEGNYGYTF.

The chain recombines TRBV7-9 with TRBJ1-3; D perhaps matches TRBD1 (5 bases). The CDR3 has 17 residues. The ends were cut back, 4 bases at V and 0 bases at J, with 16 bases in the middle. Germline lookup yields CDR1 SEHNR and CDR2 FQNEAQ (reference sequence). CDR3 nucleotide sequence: TGTGCCAGCAGCTGGGCGGCAGGGCAAAGCTCTGGAAACACCATATATTTT. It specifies CASSWAAGQSSGNTIYF.

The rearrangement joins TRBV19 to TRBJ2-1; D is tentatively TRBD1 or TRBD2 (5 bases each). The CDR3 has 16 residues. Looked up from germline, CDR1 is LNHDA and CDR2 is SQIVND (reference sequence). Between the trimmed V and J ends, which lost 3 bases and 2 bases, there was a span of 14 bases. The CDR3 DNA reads TGTGCCAGTAGTATCGTCCGGGGCAGGGCCTACAATGAGCAGTTCTTC. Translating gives CASSIVRGRAYNEQFF.

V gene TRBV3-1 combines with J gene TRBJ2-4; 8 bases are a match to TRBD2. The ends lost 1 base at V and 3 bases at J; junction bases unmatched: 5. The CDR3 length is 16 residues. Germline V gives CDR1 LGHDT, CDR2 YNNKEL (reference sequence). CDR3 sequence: CASSQGTSMVKNIQYF. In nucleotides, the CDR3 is TGTGCCAGCAGCCAAGGGACTAGCATGGTCAAAAACATTCAGTACTTC.

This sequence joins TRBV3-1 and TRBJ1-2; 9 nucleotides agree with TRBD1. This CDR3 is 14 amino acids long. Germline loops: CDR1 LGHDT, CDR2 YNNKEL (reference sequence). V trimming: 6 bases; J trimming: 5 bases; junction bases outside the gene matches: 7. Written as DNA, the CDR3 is TGTGCCAGCAGTCTCTGGACAGGGGATTATGGCTACACCTTC. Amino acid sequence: CASSLWTGDYGYTF.

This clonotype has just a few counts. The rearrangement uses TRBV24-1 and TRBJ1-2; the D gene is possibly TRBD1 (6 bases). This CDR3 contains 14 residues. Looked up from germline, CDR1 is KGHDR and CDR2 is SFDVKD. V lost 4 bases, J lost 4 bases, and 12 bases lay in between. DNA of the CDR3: TGTGCCACCAGTGAAGACCAGGGGAGCTATGGCTACACCTTC. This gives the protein CATSEDQGSYGYTF.

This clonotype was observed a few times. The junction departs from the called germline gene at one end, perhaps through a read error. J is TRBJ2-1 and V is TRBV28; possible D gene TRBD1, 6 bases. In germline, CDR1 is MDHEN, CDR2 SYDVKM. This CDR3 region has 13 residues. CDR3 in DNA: TGTGCCAACAGTTTATCAGGGGCTGATGAGCAGTTCTTC. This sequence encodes CANSLSGADEQFF.

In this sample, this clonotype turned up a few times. CDR3 amino acids: CATSEGPGTEAFF. As DNA, the CDR3 is TGTGCCACCAGTGAAGGCCCCGGCACTGAAGCTTTCTTT. The rearrangement uses TRBV24-1 and TRBJ1-1; D is unclear. The CDR3 loop spans 13 amino acids. V lost 4 bases and J lost 4, with 9 bases in between. Per the germline V gene, CDR1 is KGHDR and CDR2 is SFDVKD.